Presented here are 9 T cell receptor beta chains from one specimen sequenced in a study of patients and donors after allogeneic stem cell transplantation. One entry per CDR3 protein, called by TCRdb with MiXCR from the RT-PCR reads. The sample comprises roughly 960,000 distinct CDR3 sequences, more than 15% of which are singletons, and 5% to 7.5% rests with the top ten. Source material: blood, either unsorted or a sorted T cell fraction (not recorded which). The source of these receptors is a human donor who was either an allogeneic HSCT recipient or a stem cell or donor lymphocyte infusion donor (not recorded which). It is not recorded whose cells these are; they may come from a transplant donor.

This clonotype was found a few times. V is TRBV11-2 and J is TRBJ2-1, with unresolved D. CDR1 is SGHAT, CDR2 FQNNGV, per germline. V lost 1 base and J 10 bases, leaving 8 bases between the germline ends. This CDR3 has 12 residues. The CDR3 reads CASSLARREQFF. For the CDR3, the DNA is TGTGCCAGCAGCTTAGCCCGCCGGGAGCAGTTCTTC.

This CDR3 is CSVGGTGQSGELFF. DNA of the CDR3: TGCAGCGTAGGTGGGACAGGGCAGAGCGGGGAGCTGTTTTTT. This sequence joins TRBV29-1 and TRBJ2-2; 9 bases agree with TRBD1. V gave up 6 bases and J gave up 7 bases; unmatched junction bases: 9. The CDR3 extends over 14 amino acids. CDR1 and CDR2 from the germline V gene are SQVTM and ANQGSEA.

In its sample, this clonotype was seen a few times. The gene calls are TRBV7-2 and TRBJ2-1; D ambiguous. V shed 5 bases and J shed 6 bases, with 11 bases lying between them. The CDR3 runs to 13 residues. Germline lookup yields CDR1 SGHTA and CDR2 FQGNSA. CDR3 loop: CASSVDSLNEQFF. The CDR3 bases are TGTGCCAGCAGCGTGGATAGCCTCAATGAGCAGTTCTTC.

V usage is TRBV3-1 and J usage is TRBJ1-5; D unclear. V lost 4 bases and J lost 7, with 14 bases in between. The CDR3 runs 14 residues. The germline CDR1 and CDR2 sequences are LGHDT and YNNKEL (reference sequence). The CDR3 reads CASSPRLAEQPQHF. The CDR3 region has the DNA TGTGCCAGCAGCCCCAGACTCGCGGAACAGCCCCAGCATTTT.

The CDR3 region has the DNA TGTGCCAGTAGTATAATGACTGTCGATGAGCAGTTCTTC. It is translated as CASSIMTVDEQFF. The rearrangement uses TRBV19 and TRBJ2-1; D not resolved. Trimming left V 2 bases short and J 8 bases short, with 10 bases between. Germline CDR1 LNHDA, CDR2 SQIVND (reference sequence). The CDR3 has 13 amino acids.

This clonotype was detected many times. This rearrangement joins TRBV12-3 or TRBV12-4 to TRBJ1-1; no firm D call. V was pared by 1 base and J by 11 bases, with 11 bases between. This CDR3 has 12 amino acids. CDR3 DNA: TGTGCCAGCAGTTTAGGCCTCCGGAGGGCTTTCTTT. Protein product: CASSLGLRRAFF.

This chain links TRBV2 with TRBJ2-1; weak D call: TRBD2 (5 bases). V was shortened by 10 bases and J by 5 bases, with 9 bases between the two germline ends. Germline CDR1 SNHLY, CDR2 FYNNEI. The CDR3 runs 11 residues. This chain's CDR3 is CAINGDNEQFF. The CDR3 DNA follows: TGTGCCATAAACGGGGACAATGAGCAGTTCTTC. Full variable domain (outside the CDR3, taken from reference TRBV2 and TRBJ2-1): EPEVTQTPSHQVTQMGQEVILRCVPISNHLYFYWYRQILGQKVEFLVSFYNNEISEKSEIFDDQFSVERPDGSNFTLKIRSTKLEDSAMYFCAINGDNEQFFGPGTRLTVL.

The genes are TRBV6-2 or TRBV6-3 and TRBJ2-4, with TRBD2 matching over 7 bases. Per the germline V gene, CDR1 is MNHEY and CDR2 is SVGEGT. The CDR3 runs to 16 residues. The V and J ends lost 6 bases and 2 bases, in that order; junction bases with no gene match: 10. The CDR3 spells CASSPKETSPKNIQYF. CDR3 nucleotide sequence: TGTGCCAGCAGCCCTAAGGAGACTAGCCCCAAAAACATTCAGTACTTC.

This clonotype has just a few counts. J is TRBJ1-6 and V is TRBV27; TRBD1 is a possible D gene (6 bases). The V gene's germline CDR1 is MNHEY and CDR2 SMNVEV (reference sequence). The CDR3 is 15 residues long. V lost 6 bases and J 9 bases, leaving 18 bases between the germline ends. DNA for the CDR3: TGTGCCAGCAGCTTAGACAGGCTGGTAGCTTCACCCCTCCACTTT. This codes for CASSLDRLVASPLHF.